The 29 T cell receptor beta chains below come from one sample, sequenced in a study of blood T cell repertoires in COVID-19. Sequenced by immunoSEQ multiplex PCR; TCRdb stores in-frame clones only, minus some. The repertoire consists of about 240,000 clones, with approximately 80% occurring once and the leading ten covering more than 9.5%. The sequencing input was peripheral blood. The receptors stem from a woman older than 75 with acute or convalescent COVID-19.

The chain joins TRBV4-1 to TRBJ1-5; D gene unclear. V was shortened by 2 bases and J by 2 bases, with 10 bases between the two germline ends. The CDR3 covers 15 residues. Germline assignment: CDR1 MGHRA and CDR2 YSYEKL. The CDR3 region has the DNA TGCGCCAGCAGCCAACTTCCCCCAGGCAATCAGCCCCAGCATTTT. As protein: CASSQLPPGNQPQHF.

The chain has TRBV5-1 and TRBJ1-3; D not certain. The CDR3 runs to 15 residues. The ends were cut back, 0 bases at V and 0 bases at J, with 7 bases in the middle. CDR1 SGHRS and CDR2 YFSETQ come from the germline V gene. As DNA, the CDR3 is TGCGCCAGCAGCTTGGAGGACTCCTCTGGAAACACCATATATTTT. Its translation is CASSLEDSSGNTIYF.

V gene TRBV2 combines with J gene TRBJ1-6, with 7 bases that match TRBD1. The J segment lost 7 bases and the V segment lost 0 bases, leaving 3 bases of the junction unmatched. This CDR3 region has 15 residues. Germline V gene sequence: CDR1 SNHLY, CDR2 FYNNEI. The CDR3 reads CASSEAGTANSPLHF. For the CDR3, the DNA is TGTGCCAGCAGTGAAGCGGGGACAGCAAATTCACCCCTCCACTTT. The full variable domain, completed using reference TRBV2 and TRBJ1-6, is EPEVTQTPSHQVTQMGQEVILRCVPISNHLYFYWYRQILGQKVEFLVSFYNNEISEKSEIFDDQFSVERPDGSNFTLKIRSTKLEDSAMYFCASSEAGTANSPLHFGNGTRLTVT.

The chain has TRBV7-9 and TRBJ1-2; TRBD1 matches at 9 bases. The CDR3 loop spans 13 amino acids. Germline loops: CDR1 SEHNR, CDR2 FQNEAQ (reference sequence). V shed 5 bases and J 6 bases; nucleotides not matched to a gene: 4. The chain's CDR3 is CASSLQGAHGYTF. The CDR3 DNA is TGTGCCAGCAGCCTACAGGGGGCGCATGGCTACACCTTC.

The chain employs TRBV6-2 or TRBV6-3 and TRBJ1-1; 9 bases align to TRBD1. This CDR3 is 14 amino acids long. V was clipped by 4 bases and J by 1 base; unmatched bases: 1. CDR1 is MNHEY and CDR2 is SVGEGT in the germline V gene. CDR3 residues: CASSLGQGNTEAFF. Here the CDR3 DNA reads TGTGCCAGCAGTTTGGGACAGGGGAACACTGAAGCTTTCTTT.

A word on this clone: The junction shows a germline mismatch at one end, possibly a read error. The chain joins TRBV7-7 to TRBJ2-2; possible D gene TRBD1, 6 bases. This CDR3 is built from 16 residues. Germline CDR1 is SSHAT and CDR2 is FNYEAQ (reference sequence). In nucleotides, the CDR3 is TGTGCTAGCAGCTTAACAGGACAGATTTTTGGCGGGGAGCTGTTTTTT. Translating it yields CASSLTGQIFGGELFF.

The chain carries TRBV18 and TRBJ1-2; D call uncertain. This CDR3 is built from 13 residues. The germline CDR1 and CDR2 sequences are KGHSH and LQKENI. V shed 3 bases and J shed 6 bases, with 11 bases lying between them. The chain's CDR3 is CASSPQLEDGYTF. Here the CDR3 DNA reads TGTGCCAGCTCACCCCAACTAGAGGATGGCTACACCTTC.

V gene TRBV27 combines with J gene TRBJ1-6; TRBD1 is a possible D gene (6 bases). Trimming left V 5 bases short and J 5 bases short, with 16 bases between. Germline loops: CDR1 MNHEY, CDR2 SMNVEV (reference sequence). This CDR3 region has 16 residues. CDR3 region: CASSAQTGSNNSPLHF. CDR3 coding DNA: TGTGCCAGCAGTGCCCAAACAGGGAGCAATAATTCACCCCTCCACTTT.

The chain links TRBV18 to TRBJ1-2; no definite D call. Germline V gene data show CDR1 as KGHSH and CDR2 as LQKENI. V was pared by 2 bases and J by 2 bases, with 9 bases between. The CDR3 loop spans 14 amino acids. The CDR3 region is CASSPSTGNYGYTF. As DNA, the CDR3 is TGTGCCAGCTCACCAAGTACGGGGAACTATGGCTACACCTTC.

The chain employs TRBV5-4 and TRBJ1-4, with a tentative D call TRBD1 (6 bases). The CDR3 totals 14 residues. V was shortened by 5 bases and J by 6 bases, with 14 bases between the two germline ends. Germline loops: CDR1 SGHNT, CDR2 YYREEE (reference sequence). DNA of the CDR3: TGTGCCAGCAGTCGCGGGAGGGGGGATGAAAAACTGTTTTTT. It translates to CASSRGRGDEKLFF.

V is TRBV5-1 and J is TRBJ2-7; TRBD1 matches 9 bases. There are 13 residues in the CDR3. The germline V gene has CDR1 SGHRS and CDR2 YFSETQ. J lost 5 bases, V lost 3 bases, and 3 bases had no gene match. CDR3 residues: CASSWTGVNEQYF. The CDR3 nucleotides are TGCGCCAGCAGCTGGACAGGGGTAAACGAGCAGTACTTC.

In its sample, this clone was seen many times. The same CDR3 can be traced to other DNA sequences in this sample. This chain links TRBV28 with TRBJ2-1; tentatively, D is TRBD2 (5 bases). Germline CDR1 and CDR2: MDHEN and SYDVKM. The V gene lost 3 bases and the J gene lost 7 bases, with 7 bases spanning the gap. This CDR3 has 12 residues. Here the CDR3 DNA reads TGTGCCAGCAGTTTGAGAGGGAATGAGCAGTTCTTC. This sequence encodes CASSLRGNEQFF. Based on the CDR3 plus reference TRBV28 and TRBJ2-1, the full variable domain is DVKVTQSSRYLVKRTGEKVFLECVQDMDHENMFWYRQDPGLGLRLIYFSYDVKMKEKGDIPEGYSVSREKKERFSLILESASTNQTSMYLCASSLRGNEQFFGPGTRLTVL.

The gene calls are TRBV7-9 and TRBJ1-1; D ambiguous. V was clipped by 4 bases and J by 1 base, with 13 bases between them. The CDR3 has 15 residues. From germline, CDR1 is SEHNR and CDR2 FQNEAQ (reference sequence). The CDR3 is CASSSLRAGNTEAFF. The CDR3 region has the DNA TGTGCCAGCAGCTCACTTCGGGCGGGGAACACTGAAGCTTTCTTT.

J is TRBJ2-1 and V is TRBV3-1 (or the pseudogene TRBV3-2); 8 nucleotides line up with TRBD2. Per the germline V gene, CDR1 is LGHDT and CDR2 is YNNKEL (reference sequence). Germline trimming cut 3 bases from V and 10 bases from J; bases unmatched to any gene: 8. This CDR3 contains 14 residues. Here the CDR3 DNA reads TGTGCCAGCAGCCATACCGGGACTAGTCAGGAGCAGTTCTTC. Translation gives CASSHTGTSQEQFF.

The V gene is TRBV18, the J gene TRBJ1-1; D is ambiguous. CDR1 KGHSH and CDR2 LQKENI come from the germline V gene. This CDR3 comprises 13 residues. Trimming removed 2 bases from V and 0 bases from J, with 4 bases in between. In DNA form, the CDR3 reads TGTGCCAGCTCACCAGCGGTGAACACTGAAGCTTTCTTT. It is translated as CASSPAVNTEAFF.

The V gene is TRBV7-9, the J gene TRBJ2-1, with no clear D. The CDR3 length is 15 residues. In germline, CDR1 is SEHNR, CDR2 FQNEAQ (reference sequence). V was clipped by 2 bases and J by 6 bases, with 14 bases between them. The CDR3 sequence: CASSLSDTGFNEQFF. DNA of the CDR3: TGTGCCAGCAGCTTAAGTGATACGGGTTTCAATGAGCAGTTCTTC.

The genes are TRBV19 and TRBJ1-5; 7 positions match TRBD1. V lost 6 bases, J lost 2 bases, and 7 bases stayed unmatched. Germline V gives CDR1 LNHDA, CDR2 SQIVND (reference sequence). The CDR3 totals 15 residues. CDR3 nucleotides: TGTGCCAGTAGCAAGGGGGCGCGGGGCAATCAGCCCCAGCATTTT. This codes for CASSKGARGNQPQHF.

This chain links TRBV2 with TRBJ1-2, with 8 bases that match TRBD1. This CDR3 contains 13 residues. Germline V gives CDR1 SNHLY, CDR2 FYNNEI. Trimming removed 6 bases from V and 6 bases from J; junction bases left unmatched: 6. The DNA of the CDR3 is TGTGCCAGCAGCTGGACAGGGATAGATGGCTACACCTTC. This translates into CASSWTGIDGYTF.

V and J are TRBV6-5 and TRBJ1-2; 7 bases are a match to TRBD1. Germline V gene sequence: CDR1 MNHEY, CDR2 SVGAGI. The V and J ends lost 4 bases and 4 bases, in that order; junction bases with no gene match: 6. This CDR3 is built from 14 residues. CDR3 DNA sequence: TGTGCCAGCAGTTCGGGGGGGACAGCCTATGGCTACACCTTC. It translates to CASSSGGTAYGYTF.

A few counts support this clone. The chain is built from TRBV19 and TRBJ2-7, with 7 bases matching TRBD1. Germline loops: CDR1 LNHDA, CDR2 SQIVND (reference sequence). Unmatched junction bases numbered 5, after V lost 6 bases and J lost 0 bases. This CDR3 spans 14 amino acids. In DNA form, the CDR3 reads TGTGCCAGTAGCCTGGGACAGCCCTCCTACGAGCAGTACTTC. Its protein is CASSLGQPSYEQYF.

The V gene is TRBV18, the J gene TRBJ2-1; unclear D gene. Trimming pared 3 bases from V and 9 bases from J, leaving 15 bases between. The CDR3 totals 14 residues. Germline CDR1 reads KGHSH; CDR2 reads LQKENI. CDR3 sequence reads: CASSPGPFLIEQFF. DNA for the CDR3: TGTGCCAGCTCACCGGGCCCGTTCCTGATTGAGCAGTTCTTC.

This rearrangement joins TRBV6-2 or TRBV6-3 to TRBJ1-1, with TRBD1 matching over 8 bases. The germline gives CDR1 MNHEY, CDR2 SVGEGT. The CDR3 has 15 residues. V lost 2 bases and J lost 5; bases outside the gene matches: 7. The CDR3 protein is CASSYQGAGLTEAFF. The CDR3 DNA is TGTGCCAGCAGTTACCAGGGGGCAGGGTTGACTGAAGCTTTCTTT.

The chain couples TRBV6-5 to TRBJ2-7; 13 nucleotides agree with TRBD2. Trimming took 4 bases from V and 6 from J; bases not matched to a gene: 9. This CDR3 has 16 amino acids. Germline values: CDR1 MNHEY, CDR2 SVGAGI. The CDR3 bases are TGTGCCAGCAGTTCGCGACTAGCGGGGGGTGTGGGCGAGCAGTACTTC. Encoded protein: CASSSRLAGGVGEQYF.

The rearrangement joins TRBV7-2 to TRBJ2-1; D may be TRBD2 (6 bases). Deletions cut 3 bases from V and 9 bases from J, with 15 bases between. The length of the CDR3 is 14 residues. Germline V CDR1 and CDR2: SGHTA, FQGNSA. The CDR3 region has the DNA TGTGCCAGCAGCTTTACCGGGACTCTAAGTGAGCAGTTCTTC. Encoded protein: CASSFTGTLSEQFF.

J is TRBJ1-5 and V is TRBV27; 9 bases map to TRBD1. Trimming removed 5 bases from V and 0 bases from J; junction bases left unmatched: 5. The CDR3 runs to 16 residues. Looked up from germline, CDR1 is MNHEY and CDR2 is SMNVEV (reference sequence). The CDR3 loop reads CASSPGTGISNQPQHF. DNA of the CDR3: TGTGCCAGCAGTCCCGGGACAGGGATTAGCAATCAGCCCCAGCATTTT.

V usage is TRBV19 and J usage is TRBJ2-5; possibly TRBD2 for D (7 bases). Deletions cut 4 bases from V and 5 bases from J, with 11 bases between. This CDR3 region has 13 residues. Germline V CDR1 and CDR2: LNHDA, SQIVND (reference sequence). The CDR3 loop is CASSTGGRETQYF. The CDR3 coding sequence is TGTGCCAGTAGTACGGGGGGCAGGGAGACCCAGTACTTC.

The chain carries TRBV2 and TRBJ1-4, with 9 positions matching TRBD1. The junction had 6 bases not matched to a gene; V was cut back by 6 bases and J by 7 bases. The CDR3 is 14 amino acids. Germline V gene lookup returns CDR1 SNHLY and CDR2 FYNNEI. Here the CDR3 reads CASRPGTGLEKLFF. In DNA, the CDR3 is TGTGCCAGCAGGCCCGGGACAGGGCTTGAAAAACTGTTTTTT. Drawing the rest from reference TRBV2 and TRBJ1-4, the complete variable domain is EPEVTQTPSHQVTQMGQEVILRCVPISNHLYFYWYRQILGQKVEFLVSFYNNEISEKSEIFDDQFSVERPDGSNFTLKIRSTKLEDSAMYFCASRPGTGLEKLFFGSGTQLSVL.

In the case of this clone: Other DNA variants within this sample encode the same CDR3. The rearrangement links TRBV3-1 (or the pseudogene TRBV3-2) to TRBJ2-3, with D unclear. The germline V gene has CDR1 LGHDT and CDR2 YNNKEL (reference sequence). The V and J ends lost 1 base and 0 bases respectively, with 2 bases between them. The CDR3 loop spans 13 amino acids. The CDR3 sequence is CASSQASTDTQYF. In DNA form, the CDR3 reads TGTGCCAGCAGCCAAGCGAGCACAGATACGCAGTATTTT.

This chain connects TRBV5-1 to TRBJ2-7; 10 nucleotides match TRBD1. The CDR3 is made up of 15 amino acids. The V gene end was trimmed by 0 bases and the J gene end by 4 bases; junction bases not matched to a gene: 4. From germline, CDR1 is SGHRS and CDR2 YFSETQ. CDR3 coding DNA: TGCGCCAGCAGCTTGGAGGGACAGGGGAGGTACGAGCAGTACTTC. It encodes CASSLEGQGRYEQYF.